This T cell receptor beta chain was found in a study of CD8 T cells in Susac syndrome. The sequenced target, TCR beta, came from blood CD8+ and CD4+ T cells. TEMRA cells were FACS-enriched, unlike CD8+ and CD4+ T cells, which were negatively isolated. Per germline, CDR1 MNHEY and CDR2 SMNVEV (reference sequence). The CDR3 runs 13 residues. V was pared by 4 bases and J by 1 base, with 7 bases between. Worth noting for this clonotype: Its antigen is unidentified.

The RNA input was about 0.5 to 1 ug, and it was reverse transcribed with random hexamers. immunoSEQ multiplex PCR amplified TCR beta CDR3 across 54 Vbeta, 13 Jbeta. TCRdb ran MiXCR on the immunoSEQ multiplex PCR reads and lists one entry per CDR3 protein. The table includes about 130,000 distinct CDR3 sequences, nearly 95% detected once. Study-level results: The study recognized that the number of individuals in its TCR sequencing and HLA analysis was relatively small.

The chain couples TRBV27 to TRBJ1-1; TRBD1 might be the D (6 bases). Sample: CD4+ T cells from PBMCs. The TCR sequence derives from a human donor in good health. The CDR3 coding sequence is TGTGCCAGCAGTTACAGGGCGAACACTGAAGCTTTCTTT. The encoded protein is CASSYRANTEAFF.